This T cell receptor beta chain is from a study of human T cells and chemical hapten exposure. At the level of the study: The use of 2% DPC on about 2 cm by about 2 cm of upper inner arm skin constituted sensitization. All patients underwent weekly scalp dosing with diphenylcyclopropenone for the full approximately 25-week study.

One entry per CDR3 protein, called by TCRdb with MiXCR from the RACE reads. The profile shows 300,000 to 450,000 distinct CDR3 sequences, more than 4.5% of them singletons. Germline V gene sequence: CDR1 MDHEN, CDR2 SYDVKM. Germline trimming cut 5 bases from V and 11 bases from J; bases unmatched to any gene: 4. The length of the CDR3 is 11 residues. Time point reported: patch test 1, 2 weeks after DPC sensitization. The sample's treatment: therapeutic diphenylcyclopropenone sensitization with weekly scalp DPC. The donor pool consisted of alopecia patients aged 18 to 70 years, considered suitable for DPC. Ten or more counts support this clonotype.

The chain recombines TRBV28 with TRBJ2-3, with TRBD1 identical over 7 bases. The sample here was whole blood, taken in connection with sensitization to the hapten diphenylcyclopropenone (DPC). This TCR derives from a woman between 45 and 60 years old with alopecia areata. Some clones in this sample may be carry-over from other donors' samples. The CDR3 here is CASSETGRQYF. DNA for the CDR3: TGTGCCAGCAGTGAGACAGGGAGGCAGTATTTT.